This T cell receptor (beta chain) was captured by sequencing in a study of control samples from healthy donors and cancer patients. Produced via immunoSEQ multiplex PCR; TCRdb's table is partial and in-frame only. The sample records about 160,000 clones, roughly 94% being singletons. Per the germline V gene, CDR1 is SGDLS and CDR2 is YYNGEE. The CDR3 totals 13 residues. Trimming cost V 3 bases and J 0 bases, with 7 bases left between them. This receptor was taken from a man aged 55 to 69 with colorectal cancer. The chain has TRBV9 and TRBJ2-7; D possibly corresponds to TRBD2 (5 bases). Specimen: PBMCs. The CDR3 protein is CASSGGSSYEQYF. The DNA of the CDR3 is TGTGCCAGCAGCGGAGGGTCCTCCTACGAGCAGTACTTC.